This passage covers 18 T cell receptor beta chains from one sample sequenced in a study of CD8 T cells in ankylosing spondylitis. TCRdb ran MiXCR on the 5' RACE reads and lists one entry per CDR3 protein. The sample holds about 240,000 distinct CDR3 sequences, around 7.8% seen once. Sequencing was done on a sample of blood, either unsorted or a sorted T cell fraction (not recorded which). The receptors stem from a male donor with ankylosing spondylitis or in good health (not recorded which).

This clonotype was seen many times. The chain couples TRBV6-1 to TRBJ1-5; 9 nucleotides match TRBD1. This CDR3 is built from 15 residues. The J segment lost 7 bases and the V segment lost 5 bases, leaving 9 bases of the junction unmatched. CDR1 is MNHNS and CDR2 is SASEGT in the germline V gene. In DNA, the CDR3 is TGTGCCAGCAGTACCGGGACAGGGCATGGGCAGCCCCAGCATTTT. Translated: CASSTGTGHGQPQHF.

This clonotype was observed many times. The genes are TRBV4-1 and TRBJ2-1, with D tentatively TRBD2 (6 bases). The CDR3 length is 14 residues. The V and J ends lost 0 bases and 6 bases respectively, with 9 bases between them. CDR1 and CDR2 (germline): MGHRA, YSYEKL. This CDR3 is CASSQESAGNEQFF. CDR3 bases: TGCGCCAGCAGCCAAGAGTCAGCGGGCAATGAGCAGTTCTTC.

V and J are TRBV20-1 and TRBJ2-7; D may correspond to TRBD1 or TRBD2 (5 bases each). Germline V lookup: CDR1 DFQATT, CDR2 SNEGSKA (reference sequence). The ends were cut back, 0 bases at V and 6 bases at J, with 18 bases in the middle. The CDR3 consists of 15 residues. The CDR3 nucleotides are TGCAGTGCTAGAGATCGCACCGGGACGCTAGGCGAGCAGTACGTC. It is translated as CSARDRTGTLGEQYV.

This clonotype was counted ten times or more. This rearrangement joins TRBV5-1 to TRBJ2-7, with a weak D call TRBD2 (5 bases). V lost 1 base to trimming and J lost 5 bases, with 10 bases between them. This CDR3 is built from 13 residues. Germline values: CDR1 SGHRS, CDR2 YFSETQ. The CDR3 coding sequence is TGCGCCAGCAGCTTGTCGGGATCCAACGAGCAGTACTTC. This encodes CASSLSGSNEQYF.

For the CDR3, the DNA is TGTGCCAGCATCCGGGTGAACACTGAAGCTTTCTTT. Translated, it gives CASIRVNTEAFF. The chain employs TRBV6-1 and TRBJ1-1; D unresolved. V gave up 7 bases and J gave up 0 bases, with 6 bases separating them. The germline V gene has CDR1 MNHNS and CDR2 SASEGT. The CDR3 loop spans 12 amino acids.

The rearrangement joins TRBV10-1 to TRBJ2-7; 10 bases agree with TRBD2. The germline V gene has CDR1 WNHNN and CDR2 SYGVQD (reference sequence). V lost 9 bases and J lost 6; bases outside the gene matches: 14. The CDR3 extends over 15 amino acids. CDR3 in DNA: TGCGCCAGATACCCTCTAGCGGGAGAAGTTGGCGAGCAGTACTTC. Amino acids: CARYPLAGEVGEQYF.

The chain joins TRBV29-1 to TRBJ2-4; D may correspond to TRBD1 or TRBD2 (5 bases each). Germline CDR1 and CDR2: SQVTM and ANQGSEA. V lost 6 bases, J lost 6 bases, and 12 bases lay in between. The CDR3 length is 12 residues. The CDR3 nucleotides are TGCAGCGTGGAGCCGGGACCAAACATTCAGTACTTC. Protein: CSVEPGPNIQYF.

In its sample, this clonotype was seen many times. V gene TRBV19 combines with J gene TRBJ1-2; D not certain. Trimming pared 5 bases from V and 2 bases from J, leaving 9 bases between. This CDR3 has 13 residues. Germline CDR1 and CDR2: LNHDA and SQIVND (reference sequence). The CDR3 region is CASSLVRNYGYTF. CDR3 nucleotide sequence: TGTGCCAGTAGTTTGGTTCGAAACTATGGCTACACCTTC.

At least ten counts were recorded for this clonotype. An end of the junction does not agree with germline; a read error may underlie this. V and J are TRBV7-9 and TRBJ2-7; D is unclear. CDR1 SEHNR and CDR2 FQNEAQ come from the germline V gene (reference sequence). The CDR3 extends over 15 amino acids. The CDR3: CASSLFPDPTYGQYF. Written as DNA, the CDR3 is TGTGCCAGCAGCTTATTCCCGGACCCTACCTACGGGCAGTACTTC.

This clonotype has just one count. A much more abundant neighbour one base away suggests this may be a read error. The V call is TRBV20-1, the J call TRBJ2-1; 9 positions match TRBD2. CDR3 length: 13 amino acids. With 3 bases clipped from V and 8 bases from J, the junction kept 5 bases outside the gene matches. Germline CDR1 reads DFQATT; CDR2 reads SNEGSKA (reference sequence). The DNA of the CDR3 is TGCAGTGCTAGGACTAGCGGAGGGGATGAGCAGTTCTTC. Its protein is CSARTSGGDEQFF.

This clonotype was observed a handful of times. The chain combines TRBV7-6 with TRBJ2-7, with unresolved D. Germline V gives CDR1 SGHVS, CDR2 FNYEAQ. Trimming removed 1 base at V and 2 bases at J, with 12 bases between. This CDR3 spans 15 amino acids. CDR3 protein: CASSLGPNDAYEQYF. CDR3 in DNA: TGTGCCAGCAGCTTAGGACCCAATGACGCCTACGAGCAGTACTTC.

The chain joins TRBV4-2 to TRBJ1-1; no firm D call. CDR3 length: 14 residues. The germline CDR1 and CDR2 sequences are LGHNA and YNFKEQ. The V end lost 4 bases, the J end lost 3 bases, and 12 bases lay between the germline ends. This chain's CDR3 is CASSRPGYDTEAFF. The DNA of the CDR3 is TGTGCCAGCAGCCGGCCGGGGTACGACACTGAAGCTTTCTTT.

In its sample, this clonotype was seen a few times. The chain recombines TRBV18 with TRBJ2-1; 9 bases are shared with TRBD2. Trimming at V came to 2 bases and at J to 5 bases, leaving 4 bases not matched to a gene. The CDR3 totals 15 residues. Germline CDR1 and CDR2: KGHSH and LQKENI. The CDR3 coding sequence is TGTGCCAGCTCACCAGTAGCGGGAGATGACAATGAGCAGTTCTTC. This translates into CASSPVAGDDNEQFF.

The V call is TRBV20-1, the J call TRBJ2-7, with D perhaps TRBD2 (6 bases). Germline V gives CDR1 DFQATT, CDR2 SNEGSKA (reference sequence). The CDR3 runs 14 residues. V lost 3 bases, J lost 0 bases, and 12 bases lay in between. The CDR3 nucleotides read TGCAGTGCTAGGCCGGGACTCTACTCCTACGAGCAGTACTTC. Translated: CSARPGLYSYEQYF.

This clonotype was counted ten times or more. The rearrangement links TRBV6-4 to TRBJ1-1; TRBD1 aligns across 8 bases. Germline CDR1 and CDR2: MRHNA and SNTAGT. Unmatched junction bases numbered 22, after V lost 5 bases and J lost 2 bases. This CDR3 is built from 20 residues. CDR3 in DNA: TGTGCCAGCAGTCTTCAAACTCTACCGGAACAGGGGGAGAGTAACACTGAAGCTTTCTTT. Its protein is CASSLQTLPEQGESNTEAFF.

This clonotype was seen many times. The genes are TRBV28 and TRBJ2-1, with 9 positions matching TRBD2. The CDR3 has 14 amino acids. Germline loops: CDR1 MDHEN, CDR2 SYDVKM. The ends lost 7 bases at V and 5 bases at J; junction bases unmatched: 6. The CDR3 loop is CASTGTSTHNEQFF. As DNA, the CDR3 is TGTGCCAGCACCGGGACTAGCACCCACAATGAGCAGTTCTTC.

This clonotype was detected ten times or more. The chain recombines TRBV4-2 with TRBJ2-3, with 11 bases fitting TRBD2. Germline V CDR1 and CDR2: LGHNA, YNFKEQ. V lost 2 bases, J lost 3 bases, and 4 bases stayed unmatched. CDR3 length: 16 residues. The CDR3 sequence: CASSQPGTSGTDTQYF. The CDR3 DNA sequence: TGTGCCAGCAGCCAACCTGGGACTAGCGGAACAGATACGCAGTATTTT.

This clonotype was detected many times. CDR3 DNA: TGTGCCAGCAGTTCGGGGAAGCTTCATTTGGGACAGCCCCAGCATTTT. Translated, it gives CASSSGKLHLGQPQHF. The chain joins TRBV6-2 or TRBV6-3 to TRBJ1-5; D is unclear. Germline lookup yields CDR1 MNHEY and CDR2 SVGEGT. Trimming took 4 bases from V and 7 from J, leaving 20 bases between them. CDR3 length: 16 residues.